These 26 T cell receptor beta chains were all obtained from the same sample, sequenced in a study of blood T cell repertoires in COVID-19. The protocol was immunoSEQ multiplex PCR, while the TCRdb copy is restricted to in-frame clones and leaves out a portion. The data hold tens of thousands of clones, with 75% to 85% observed a single time. Material: peripheral blood. The source is a human donor in a cohort sampled during active COVID-19.

The chain has TRBV5-4 and TRBJ2-7; TRBD1 aligns across 10 bases. Per germline, CDR1 SGHNT and CDR2 YYREEE (reference sequence). Germline trimming cut 4 bases from V and 2 bases from J; bases unmatched to any gene: 6. The length of the CDR3 is 15 residues. CDR3 in DNA: TGTGCCAGCAGCCTGGGACAGGGGCTTACCTACGAGCAGTACTTC. This codes for CASSLGQGLTYEQYF.

The chain carries TRBV19 and TRBJ2-7; the D gene is possibly TRBD1 (6 bases). The CDR3 totals 15 residues. Germline values: CDR1 LNHDA, CDR2 SQIVND (reference sequence). Trimming took 3 bases from V and 0 from J, leaving 12 bases between them. CDR3 region: CASSMSGTSSYEQYF. CDR3 in DNA: TGTGCCAGTAGTATGAGTGGGACAAGCTCCTACGAGCAGTACTTC.

This rearrangement joins TRBV5-4 to TRBJ2-3; 10 bases match TRBD2. CDR1 is SGHNT, CDR2 YYREEE, per germline (reference sequence). The length of the CDR3 is 16 residues. V lost 2 bases, J lost 0 bases, and 3 bases stayed unmatched. CDR3 nucleotides: TGTGCCAGCAGCTTACCGGGACTAGCGAGCACAGATACGCAGTATTTT. This gives the protein CASSLPGLASTDTQYF.

This chain connects TRBV14 to TRBJ2-7, with a tentative D call TRBD1 (7 bases). The length of the CDR3 is 17 residues. V lost 1 base, J lost 7 bases, and 23 bases lay in between. Germline V lookup: CDR1 SGHDN, CDR2 FVKESK. The CDR3 nucleotides read TGTGCCAGCAGCCAAGCGATATCCGGAACAGGGGCGGGAGAGCAGTACTTC. Its translation is CASSQAISGTGAGEQYF.

The chain uses TRBV28 and TRBJ2-7, with 7 bases fitting TRBD1. The length of the CDR3 is 14 residues. After removal of 3 bases from V and 1 base from J, the junction contained 3 bases not matched to a gene. Germline V lookup: CDR1 MDHEN, CDR2 SYDVKM. CDR3 loop: CASSLGDSSYEQYF. The DNA of the CDR3 is TGTGCCAGCAGTTTGGGGGACAGTTCCTACGAGCAGTACTTC.

This chain links TRBV29-1 with TRBJ1-1; 10 nucleotides line up with TRBD1. The J segment lost 3 bases and the V segment lost 6 bases, leaving 4 bases of the junction unmatched. The CDR3 consists of 13 residues. Germline values: CDR1 SQVTM, CDR2 ANQGSEA. The CDR3 DNA is TGCAGCGTAGACAGGGGGCAAGACACTGAAGCTTTCTTT. Protein sequence: CSVDRGQDTEAFF.

This sequence joins TRBV7-6 and TRBJ1-5, with a weak D call TRBD1 (6 bases). V gave up 0 bases and J gave up 4 bases, with 10 bases separating them. CDR3 length: 15 amino acids. Germline V CDR1 and CDR2: SGHVS, FNYEAQ. CDR3 nucleotide sequence: TGTGCCAGCAGCTTAGCCGGGGGGCCAAATCAGCCCCAGCATTTT. Translating it yields CASSLAGGPNQPQHF.

V and J are TRBV5-1 and TRBJ2-1; 9 nucleotides line up with TRBD2. This CDR3 region has 16 residues. V was clipped by 4 bases and J by 1 base; unmatched bases: 6. CDR1 is SGHRS, CDR2 YFSETQ, per germline. CDR3 bases: TGCGCCAGCAGCGAGAGCGGGAGGCGTTCCTACAATGAGCAGTTCTTC. It specifies CASSESGRRSYNEQFF.

The gene calls are TRBV12-3 or TRBV12-4 and TRBJ1-2; 8 bases line up with TRBD1. The CDR3 has 13 residues. V lost 1 base to trimming and J lost 7 bases; unmatched junction nucleotides: 2. In DNA, the CDR3 is TGTGCCAGCAGTTTAGGACAGGGGACTGGCTACACCTTC. Encoded protein: CASSLGQGTGYTF.

This clone has more than one count but fewer than ten. The V call is TRBV5-4, the J call TRBJ1-1; no definite D call. Trimming removed 0 bases at V and 0 bases at J, with 12 bases between. Germline assignment: CDR1 SGHNT and CDR2 YYREEE (reference sequence). This CDR3 has 16 amino acids. CDR3 nucleotides: TGTGCCAGCAGCTTGGCGCAGACTACGTTGAACACTGAAGCTTTCTTT. Residues: CASSLAQTTLNTEAFF.

The chain recombines TRBV7-2 with TRBJ2-3, with 10 positions matching TRBD2. Trimming at V came to 5 bases and at J to 3 bases, leaving 8 bases not matched to a gene. This CDR3 is 16 amino acids long. Germline V CDR1 and CDR2: SGHTA, FQGNSA. The CDR3 nucleotides are TGTGCCAGCAGCCCAGCCTCTAGCGGGAGTACAGATACGCAGTATTTT. Protein: CASSPASSGSTDTQYF.

The V call is TRBV11-3, the J call TRBJ1-1; D is undetermined. The CDR3 covers 15 residues. Looked up from germline, CDR1 is SGHNT and CDR2 is YENEEA. The V end lost 1 base, the J end lost 4 bases, and 13 bases lay between the germline ends. The CDR3 nucleotides are TGTGCCAGCAGCTTAGGTGGAGGGTTCGGCACTGAAGCTTTCTTT. It codes for CASSLGGGFGTEAFF.

In this sample, this clone turned up once. The chain couples TRBV2 to TRBJ1-4, with TRBD1 matching 8 bases. V trimming: 6 bases; J trimming: 11 bases; junction bases outside the gene matches: 8. Germline V gene lookup returns CDR1 SNHLY and CDR2 FYNNEI. The CDR3 runs to 13 residues. The CDR3 nucleotides read TGTGCCAGCAGCGTTGGACAGGGTTTGAAACTGTTTTTT. Translating gives CASSVGQGLKLFF.

The rearrangement uses TRBV11-2 and TRBJ2-2, with 9 bases identical to TRBD1. V was clipped by 8 bases and J by 3 bases; unmatched bases: 4. This CDR3 has 14 residues. Per germline, CDR1 SGHAT and CDR2 FQNNGV. CDR3: CASVTGGDTGELFF. The CDR3, as DNA: TGTGCCAGCGTAACAGGGGGCGACACCGGGGAGCTGTTTTTT.

The rearrangement uses TRBV2 and TRBJ2-7; weak D call: TRBD1 (6 bases). This CDR3 spans 15 amino acids. Germline CDR1 is SNHLY and CDR2 is FYNNEI. Trimming removed 1 base from V and 2 bases from J, with 12 bases in between. CDR3 nucleotides: TGTGCCAGCAGTGAAGTGGCAGGGGCGCCCTACGAGCAGTACTTC. This translates into CASSEVAGAPYEQYF.

This clone was seen a handful of times. V and J are TRBV5-4 and TRBJ2-7, with 12 nucleotides matching TRBD2. V trimming: 0 bases; J trimming: 3 bases; junction bases outside the gene matches: 1. The CDR3 length is 15 residues. From germline, CDR1 is SGHNT and CDR2 YYREEE (reference sequence). The CDR3 loop reads CASSLGLAGDYEQYF. In DNA form, the CDR3 reads TGTGCCAGCAGCTTGGGACTAGCGGGAGACTACGAGCAGTACTTC.

The CDR3 sequence: CASIGGQGSYGYTF. The CDR3 nucleotides are TGTGCCAGCATCGGGGGACAGGGTTCATATGGCTACACCTTC. This chain uses TRBV6-4 with TRBJ1-2, with 9 bases fitting TRBD1. Germline V gene sequence: CDR1 MRHNA, CDR2 SNTAGT. V lost 7 bases and J lost 5; bases outside the gene matches: 8. The CDR3 length is 14 residues.

The V call is TRBV3-1 (or the pseudogene TRBV3-2), the J call TRBJ1-2, with a possible D match to TRBD1 (5 bases). Germline CDR1 reads LGHDT; CDR2 reads YNNKEL (reference sequence). V was cut by 1 base and J by 8 bases, with 14 bases left in between. This CDR3 spans 14 amino acids. The CDR3 nucleotides are TGTGCCAGCAGCCAAGTTTCCAGGGCGGGAGGCTACACCTTC. This gives the protein CASSQVSRAGGYTF.

The chain recombines TRBV7-3 with TRBJ2-1, with 10 bases lining up with TRBD2. The CDR3 covers 15 residues. Losses at the gene ends were 0 bases for V and 5 bases for J; bases not matched to a gene: 1. Germline assignment: CDR1 SGHTA and CDR2 FQGTGA. The CDR3 coding sequence is TGTGCCAGCAGCTTAACACTAGCGGGGCACAATGAGCAGTTCTTC. Its translation: CASSLTLAGHNEQFF.

This clone was picked up a small number of times. The CDR3 here is CASSIGRDRYEQYF. CDR3 DNA sequence: TGTGCCAGTAGTATAGGTAGGGACAGGTACGAGCAGTACTTC. J is TRBJ2-7 and V is TRBV19, with 8 bases aligning to TRBD1. The CDR3 runs to 14 residues. V dropped 1 base and J dropped 4; count of bases not matched to a gene: 3. Germline V gene lookup returns CDR1 LNHDA and CDR2 SQIVND (reference sequence).

This clone was found a few times. The chain links TRBV11-2 to TRBJ1-1, with D maybe TRBD1 (5 bases). The V gene's germline CDR1 is SGHAT and CDR2 FQNNGV. The V end lost 5 bases, the J end lost 4 bases, and 17 bases lay between the germline ends. The CDR3 is made up of 15 amino acids. This CDR3 is CASSLTGFGGTEAFF. The CDR3 DNA reads TGTGCCAGCAGCCTAACAGGTTTCGGGGGCACTGAAGCTTTCTTT.

This chain links TRBV28 with TRBJ2-1; 13 positions agree with TRBD2. The length of the CDR3 is 17 residues. V shed 5 bases and J 8 bases; nucleotides not matched to a gene: 12. The germline V gene has CDR1 MDHEN and CDR2 SYDVKM. CDR3 residues: CASSPLRLAGGSDEQFF. The CDR3 nucleotides read TGTGCCAGCAGTCCCCTCCGACTAGCGGGAGGCAGCGATGAGCAGTTCTTC.

This clone has only a few counts. The CDR3 DNA reads as TGCGCCAGCAGCCAAGAGGTACTAGCGGGTCGCGCCGGGGAGCTGTTTTTT. It codes for CASSQEVLAGRAGELFF. The chain has TRBV4-3 and TRBJ2-2; 9 bases are shared with TRBD2. Trimming removed 0 bases from V and 6 bases from J; junction bases left unmatched: 8. This CDR3 region has 17 residues. The V gene's germline CDR1 is LGHNA and CDR2 YSLEER.

This chain uses TRBV24-1 with TRBJ1-5; no clear D gene. The V and J ends lost 4 bases and 4 bases respectively, with 4 bases between them. CDR1 is KGHDR and CDR2 is SFDVKD in the germline V gene. This CDR3 has 12 residues. The DNA for the CDR3 is TGTGCCACCAGTGACCGTAATCAGCCCCAGCATTTT. Residues: CATSDRNQPQHF.

The genes are TRBV9 and TRBJ2-3; 10 nucleotides agree with TRBD2. The CDR3 has 15 amino acids. Germline V CDR1 and CDR2: SGDLS, YYNGEE. With 4 bases clipped from V and 2 bases from J, the junction kept 4 bases outside the gene matches. DNA of the CDR3: TGTGCCAGCAGCTTACTAGCGGGACACACAGATACGCAGTATTTT. Its translation: CASSLLAGHTDTQYF. Full variable domain (rest looked up from reference TRBV9 and TRBJ2-3): DSGVTQTPKHLITATGQRVTLRCSPRSGDLSVYWYQQSLDQGLQFLIQYYNGEERAKGNILERFSAQQFPDLHSELNLSSLELGDSALYFCASSLLAGHTDTQYFGPGTRLTVL.

V is TRBV14 and J is TRBJ2-1; 9 bases match TRBD2. The length of the CDR3 is 14 residues. From germline, CDR1 is SGHDN and CDR2 FVKESK. With V trimmed by 4 bases and J by 6 bases, 4 bases remained unmatched. CDR3 loop: CASSLLLAGNEQFF. In DNA form, the CDR3 reads TGTGCCAGCAGCCTACTACTAGCGGGCAATGAGCAGTTCTTC.